This T cell receptor (beta chain) appears in the sequencing data of a study of OX40 agonist ivuxolimab in advanced cancers. Study information: Among those treated, three patients had partial responses, one with hepatocellular carcinoma and two with cutaneous melanoma.

V gave up 4 bases and J gave up 0 bases, with 10 bases separating them. CDR1 and CDR2 (germline): SGHRS, YFSETQ. The CDR3 length is 14 residues. Assay used: immunoSEQ multiplex PCR; TCRdb lists only in-frame clones, some missing. In the table there are approximately 68,000 clones, around 93% of which are singletons. This specimen consisted of CD4+ or CD8+ T cells sorted from blood, obtained in a trial of the OX40 agonist ivuxolimab. V and J are TRBV5-1 and TRBJ1-1; no clear D gene. The source is an adult with an advanced solid tumor such as melanoma, head and neck, liver or kidney cancer. This CDR3 is CASSVDSMNTEAFF. The DNA for the CDR3 is TGCGCCAGCAGCGTGGATAGCATGAACACTGAAGCTTTCTTT.